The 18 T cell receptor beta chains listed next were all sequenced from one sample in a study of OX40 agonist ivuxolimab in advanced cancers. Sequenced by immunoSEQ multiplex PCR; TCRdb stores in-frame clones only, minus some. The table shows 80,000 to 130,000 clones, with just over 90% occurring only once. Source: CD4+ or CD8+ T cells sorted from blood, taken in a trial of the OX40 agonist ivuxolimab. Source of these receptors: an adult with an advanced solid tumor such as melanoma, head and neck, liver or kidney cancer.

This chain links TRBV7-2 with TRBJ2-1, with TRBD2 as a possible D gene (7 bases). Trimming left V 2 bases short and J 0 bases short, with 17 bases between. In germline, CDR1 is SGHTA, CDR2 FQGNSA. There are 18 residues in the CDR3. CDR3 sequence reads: CASSLPRGGRSSYNEQFF. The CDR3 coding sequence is TGTGCCAGCAGCTTACCTCGCGGGGGCAGGAGCTCCTACAATGAGCAGTTCTTC.

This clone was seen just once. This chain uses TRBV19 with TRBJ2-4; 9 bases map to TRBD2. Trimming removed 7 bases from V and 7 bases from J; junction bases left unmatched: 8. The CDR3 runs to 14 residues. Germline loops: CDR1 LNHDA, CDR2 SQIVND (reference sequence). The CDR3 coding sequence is TGTGCCAGTACCCATACCGGGACTAGCAACATTCAGTACTTC. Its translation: CASTHTGTSNIQYF.

This chain's CDR3 is CASRSGTELGNEQFF. CDR3 sequence (DNA): TGTGCCAGCAGGAGCGGGACTGAACTTGGGAATGAGCAGTTCTTC. V usage is TRBV5-4 and J usage is TRBJ2-1, with 7 positions matching TRBD2. The junction had 12 bases not matched to a gene; V was cut back by 5 bases and J by 7 bases. Germline CDR1 reads SGHNT; CDR2 reads YYREEE (reference sequence). The length of the CDR3 is 15 residues.

CDR3 residues: CASSLAGKGADGYTF. DNA of the CDR3: TGCGCCAGCAGCTTGGCCGGAAAGGGGGCGGATGGCTACACCTTC. The chain has TRBV5-1 and TRBJ1-2; TRBD1 agrees at 7 bases. Germline V CDR1 and CDR2: SGHRS, YFSETQ. J was trimmed by 6 bases and V by 0 bases; bases with no gene match: 8. The CDR3 is made up of 15 amino acids.

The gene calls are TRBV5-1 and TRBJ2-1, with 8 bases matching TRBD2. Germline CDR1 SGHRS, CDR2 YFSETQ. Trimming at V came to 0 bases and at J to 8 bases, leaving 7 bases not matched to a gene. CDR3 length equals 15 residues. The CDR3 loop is CASSLDTSGTYEQFF. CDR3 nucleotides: TGCGCCAGCAGCTTGGACACTAGCGGTACGTATGAGCAGTTCTTC.

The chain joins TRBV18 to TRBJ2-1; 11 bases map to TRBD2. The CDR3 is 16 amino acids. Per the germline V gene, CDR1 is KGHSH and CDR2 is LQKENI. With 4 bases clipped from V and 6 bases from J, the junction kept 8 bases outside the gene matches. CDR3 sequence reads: CASSLSLAGGSNEQFF. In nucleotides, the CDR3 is TGTGCCAGCTCACTTTCCCTAGCGGGAGGATCCAATGAGCAGTTCTTC.

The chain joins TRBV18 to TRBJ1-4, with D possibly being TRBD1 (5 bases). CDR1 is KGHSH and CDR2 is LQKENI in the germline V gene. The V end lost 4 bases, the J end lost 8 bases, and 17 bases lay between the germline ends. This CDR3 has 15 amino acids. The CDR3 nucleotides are TGTGCCAGCTCACAGGGGTTGGAAAAGGGAGAAAAACTGTTTTTT. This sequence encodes CASSQGLEKGEKLFF.

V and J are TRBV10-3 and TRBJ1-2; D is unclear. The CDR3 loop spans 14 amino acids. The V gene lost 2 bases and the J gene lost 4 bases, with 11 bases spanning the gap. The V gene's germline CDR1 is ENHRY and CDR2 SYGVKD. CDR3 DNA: TGTGCCATCAGTGAGGGGGAGAGTCTCTATGGCTACACCTTC. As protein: CAISEGESLYGYTF.

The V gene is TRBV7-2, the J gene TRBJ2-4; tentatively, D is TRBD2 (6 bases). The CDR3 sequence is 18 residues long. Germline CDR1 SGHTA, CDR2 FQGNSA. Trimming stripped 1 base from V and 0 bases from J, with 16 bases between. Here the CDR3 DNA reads TGTGCCAGCAGCTTAGTTTCGAGCGGGCGAGTAGCCAAAAACATTCAGTACTTC. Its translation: CASSLVSSGRVAKNIQYF.

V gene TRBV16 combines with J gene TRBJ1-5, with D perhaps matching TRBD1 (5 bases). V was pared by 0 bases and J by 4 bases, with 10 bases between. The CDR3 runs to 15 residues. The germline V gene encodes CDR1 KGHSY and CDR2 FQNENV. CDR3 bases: TGTGCCAGCAGCCAATCCCGGGCAGGGAATCAGCCCCAGCATTTT. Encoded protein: CASSQSRAGNQPQHF.

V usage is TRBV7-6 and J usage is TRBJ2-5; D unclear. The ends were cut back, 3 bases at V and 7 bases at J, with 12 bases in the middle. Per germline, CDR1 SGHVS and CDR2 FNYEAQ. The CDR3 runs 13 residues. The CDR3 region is CASSFNDLTTQYF. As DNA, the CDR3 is TGTGCCAGCAGCTTTAACGACCTAACGACCCAGTACTTC.

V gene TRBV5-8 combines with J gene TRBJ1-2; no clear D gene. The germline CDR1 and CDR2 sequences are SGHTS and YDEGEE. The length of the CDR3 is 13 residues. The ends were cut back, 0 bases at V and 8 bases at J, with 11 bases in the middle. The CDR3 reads CASSLERWSGYTF. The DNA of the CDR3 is TGTGCCAGCAGCTTGGAAAGATGGTCGGGCTACACCTTC. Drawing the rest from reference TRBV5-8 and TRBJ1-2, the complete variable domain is EAGVTQSPTHLIKTRGQQATLRCSPISGHTSVYWYQQALGLGLQFLLWYDEGEERNRGNFPPRFSGRQFPNYSSELNVNALELEDSALYLCASSLERWSGYTFGSGTRLTVV.

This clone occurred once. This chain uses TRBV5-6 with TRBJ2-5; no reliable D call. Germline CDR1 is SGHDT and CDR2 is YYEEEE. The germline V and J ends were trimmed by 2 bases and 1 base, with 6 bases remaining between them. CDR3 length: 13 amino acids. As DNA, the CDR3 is TGTGCCAGCAGCTTCCGAGGCCAAGAGACCCAGTACTTC. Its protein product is CASSFRGQETQYF.

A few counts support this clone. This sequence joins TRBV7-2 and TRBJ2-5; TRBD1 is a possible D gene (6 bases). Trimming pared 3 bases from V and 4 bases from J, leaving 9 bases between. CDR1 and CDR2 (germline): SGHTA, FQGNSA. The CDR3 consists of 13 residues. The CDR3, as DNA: TGTGCCAGCAGCTTTACAGGGCGAGAGACCCAGTACTTC. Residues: CASSFTGRETQYF. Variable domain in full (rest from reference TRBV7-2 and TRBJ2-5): GAGVSQSPSNKVTEKGKDVELRCDPISGHTALYWYRQSLGQGLEFLIYFQGNSAPDKSGLPSDRFSAERTGGSVSTLTIQRTQQEDSAVYLCASSFTGRETQYFGPGTRLLVL.

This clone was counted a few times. The CDR3 coding sequence is TGCGCCAGCAGCTTGGCCCGGGGGGGCGAGCAGTTCTTC. It yields the protein CASSLARGGEQFF. This chain connects TRBV5-1 to TRBJ2-1, with TRBD2 matching over 8 bases. In germline, CDR1 is SGHRS, CDR2 YFSETQ. The CDR3 length is 13 residues. J was trimmed by 10 bases and V by 0 bases; bases with no gene match: 3.

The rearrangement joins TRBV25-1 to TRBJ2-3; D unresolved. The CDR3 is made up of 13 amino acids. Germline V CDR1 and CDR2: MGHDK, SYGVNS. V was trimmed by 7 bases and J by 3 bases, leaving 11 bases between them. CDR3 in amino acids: CASTIYKTDTQYF. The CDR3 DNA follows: TGTGCCAGCACTATATACAAAACAGATACGCAGTATTTT.

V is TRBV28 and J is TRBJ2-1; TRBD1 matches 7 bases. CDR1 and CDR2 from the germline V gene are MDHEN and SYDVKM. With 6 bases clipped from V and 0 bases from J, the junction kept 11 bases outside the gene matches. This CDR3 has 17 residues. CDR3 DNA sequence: TGTGCCAGCAGACTAAGGGGACAGTTGAGCTCCTACAATGAGCAGTTCTTC. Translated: CASRLRGQLSSYNEQFF.

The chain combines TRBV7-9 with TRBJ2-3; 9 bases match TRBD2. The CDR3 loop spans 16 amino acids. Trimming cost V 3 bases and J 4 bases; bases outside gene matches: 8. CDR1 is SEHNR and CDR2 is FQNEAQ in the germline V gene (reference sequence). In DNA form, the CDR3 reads TGTGCCAGCAGCTTTTTAGCGGGAGTTCGCGCAGATACGCAGTATTTT. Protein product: CASSFLAGVRADTQYF.